There are a few counts of the clone carrying this TCR beta chain. Its antigen is undetermined. The entry originates in a study of stem cell transplantation in POMP-related autoinflammatory disease. As for the study in general: Hypothesis: faulty thymoproteasomes impair CD8+ T-cell selection, skewing TRB repertoires. Study-wide findings and caveats: A trend toward lower repertoire diversity and greater clonality appeared in every analyzed T-cell subset of PRAID patients. Unique TRB V-J gene pairings were limited in number in patients with PRAID.

Clones were sequenced by immunoSEQ multiplex PCR, and TCRdb holds only the in-frame ones, with some missing. The table records some 68,000 clones, approximately 91% of them present only once. The germline CDR1 and CDR2 sequences are SGHTA and FQGNSA. The CDR3 consists of 16 residues. Trimming took off 1 base at V and 5 bases at J, with 15 bases between the two ends. The sample consisted of CD4+ T cells from PBMCs, taken after stem cell transplantation. The chain employs TRBV7-2 and TRBJ1-5, with D possibly being TRBD1 (5 bases). This clonotype originated in a human patient with POMP-related autoinflammation and immune dysregulation (PRAID). Part of the T cells may come from the graft donor. DNA of the CDR3: TGTGCCAGCAGCTTAGTGGGGGACGGGAGGTATCAGCCCCAGCATTTT. The encoded protein is CASSLVGDGRYQPQHF.